This T cell receptor beta chain was identified in a study of cytomegalovirus exposure and HLA in healthy donors. Study-level findings and limits: Analyses of presence and absence presupposed an approximately uniform sequencing depth across donors. Based on reports, TCR beta sequences accurately predicted HLA-A and HLA-B alleles for most subjects.

The PCR contained 60 Vbeta and 13 Jbeta primers. Method: immunoSEQ multiplex PCR; TCRdb's copy keeps in-frame clones and lacks some. This table holds around 170,000 clones, about 82% found once. Concerning this clone itself: Its cognate antigen is unknown.

This TCR was recovered from a woman aged 30 to 39 in good health and CMV-seronegative. The sequenced material came from PBMCs.

The CDR3 nucleotides are TGTGCCAGCAGTGATCGGCTCGGGGGCTACACCTTC. As protein: CASSDRLGGYTF. The chain links TRBV2 to TRBJ1-2; no definite D call. Trimming removed 3 bases at V and 8 bases at J, with 10 bases between. Germline lookup yields CDR1 SNHLY and CDR2 FYNNEI. This CDR3 contains 12 residues. Full variable domain (missing parts from reference TRBV2 and TRBJ1-2): EPEVTQTPSHQVTQMGQEVILRCVPISNHLYFYWYRQILGQKVEFLVSFYNNEISEKSEIFDDQFSVERPDGSNFTLKIRSTKLEDSAMYFCASSDRLGGYTFGSGTRLTVV.